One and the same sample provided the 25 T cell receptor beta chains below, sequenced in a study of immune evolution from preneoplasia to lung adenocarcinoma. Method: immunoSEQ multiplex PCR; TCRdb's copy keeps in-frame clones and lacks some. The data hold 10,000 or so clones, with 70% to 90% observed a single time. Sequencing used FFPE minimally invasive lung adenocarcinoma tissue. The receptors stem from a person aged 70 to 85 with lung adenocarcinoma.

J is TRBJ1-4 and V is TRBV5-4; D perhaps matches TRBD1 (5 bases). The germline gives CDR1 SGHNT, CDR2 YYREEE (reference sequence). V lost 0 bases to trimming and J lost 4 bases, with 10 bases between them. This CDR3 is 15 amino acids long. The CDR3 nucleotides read TGTGCCAGCAGCTTGGAGGGGCGGAGTAATGAAAAACTGTTTTTT. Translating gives CASSLEGRSNEKLFF.

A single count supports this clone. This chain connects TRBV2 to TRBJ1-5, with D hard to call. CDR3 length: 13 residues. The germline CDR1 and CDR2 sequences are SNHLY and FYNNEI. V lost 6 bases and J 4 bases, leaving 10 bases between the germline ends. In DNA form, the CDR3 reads TGTGCCAGCAGACCCTCGACTAATCAGCCCCAGCATTTT. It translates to CASRPSTNQPQHF.

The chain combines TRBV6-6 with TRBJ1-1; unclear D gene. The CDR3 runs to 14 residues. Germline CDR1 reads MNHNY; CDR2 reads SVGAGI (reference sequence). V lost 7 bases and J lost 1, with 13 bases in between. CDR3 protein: CASTKTTSNTEAFF. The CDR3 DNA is TGTGCCAGCACCAAAACAACGTCGAACACTGAAGCTTTCTTT.

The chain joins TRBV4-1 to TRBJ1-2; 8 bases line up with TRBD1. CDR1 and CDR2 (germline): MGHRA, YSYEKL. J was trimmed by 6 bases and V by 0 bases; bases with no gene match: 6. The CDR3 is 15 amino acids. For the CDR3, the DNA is TGCGCCAGCAGCCAAGATACCAGGGGGCTCGATGGCTACACCTTC. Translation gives CASSQDTRGLDGYTF.

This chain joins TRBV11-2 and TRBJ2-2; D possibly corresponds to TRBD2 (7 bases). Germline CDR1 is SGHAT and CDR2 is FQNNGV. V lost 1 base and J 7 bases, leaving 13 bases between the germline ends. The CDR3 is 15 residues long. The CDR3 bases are TGTGCCAGCAGCTTAGTCGGGGGGCTCGTCGGGGAGCTGTTTTTT. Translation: CASSLVGGLVGELFF.

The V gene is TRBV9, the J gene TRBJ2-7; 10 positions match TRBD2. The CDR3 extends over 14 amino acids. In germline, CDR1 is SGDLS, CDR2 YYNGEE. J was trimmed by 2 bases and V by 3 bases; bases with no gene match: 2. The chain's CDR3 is CASSGTSGTYEQYF. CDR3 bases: TGTGCCAGCAGCGGGACTAGCGGTACCTACGAGCAGTACTTC. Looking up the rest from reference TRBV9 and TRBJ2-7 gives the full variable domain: DSGVTQTPKHLITATGQRVTLRCSPRSGDLSVYWYQQSLDQGLQFLIQYYNGEERAKGNILERFSAQQFPDLHSELNLSSLELGDSALYFCASSGTSGTYEQYFGPGTRLTVT.

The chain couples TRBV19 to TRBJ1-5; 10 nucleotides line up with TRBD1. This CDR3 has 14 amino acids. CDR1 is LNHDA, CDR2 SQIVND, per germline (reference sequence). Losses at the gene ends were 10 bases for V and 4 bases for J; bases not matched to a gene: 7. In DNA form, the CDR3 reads TGTGCCATTGGCCGGGACAGGGGTAATCAGCCCCAGCATTTT. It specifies CAIGRDRGNQPQHF.

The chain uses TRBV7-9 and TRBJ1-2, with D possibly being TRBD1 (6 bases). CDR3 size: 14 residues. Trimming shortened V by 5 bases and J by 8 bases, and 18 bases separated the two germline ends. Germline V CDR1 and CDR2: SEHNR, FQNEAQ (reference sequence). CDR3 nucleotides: TGTGCCAGCAGCGTCGGGGGCAGGGCACGAGGCTACACCTTC. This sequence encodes CASSVGGRARGYTF.

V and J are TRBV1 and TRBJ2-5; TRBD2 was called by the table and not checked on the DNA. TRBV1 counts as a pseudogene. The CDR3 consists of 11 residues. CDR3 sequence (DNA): TGCACCAGCAGCCAAGCCCTAGCGGGGGACTTC. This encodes CTSSQALAGDF.

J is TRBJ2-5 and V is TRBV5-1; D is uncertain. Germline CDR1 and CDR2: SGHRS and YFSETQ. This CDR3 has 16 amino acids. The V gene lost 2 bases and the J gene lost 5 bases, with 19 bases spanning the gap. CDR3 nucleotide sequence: TGCGCCAGCAGCTTACCACCGGGCTTAAGGCTGGAGACCCAGTACTTC. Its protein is CASSLPPGLRLETQYF. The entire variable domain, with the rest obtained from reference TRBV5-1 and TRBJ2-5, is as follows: KAGVTQTPRYLIKTRGQQVTLSCSPISGHRSVSWYQQTPGQGLQFLFEYFSETQRNKGNFPGRFSGRQFSNSRSEMNVSTLELGDSALYLCASSLPPGLRLETQYFGPGTRLLVL.

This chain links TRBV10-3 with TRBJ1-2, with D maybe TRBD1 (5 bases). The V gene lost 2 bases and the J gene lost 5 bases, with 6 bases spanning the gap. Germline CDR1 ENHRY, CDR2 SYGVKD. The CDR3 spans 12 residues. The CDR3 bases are TGTGCCATCAGTGAGGGACAATATGGCTACACCTTC. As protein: CAISEGQYGYTF.

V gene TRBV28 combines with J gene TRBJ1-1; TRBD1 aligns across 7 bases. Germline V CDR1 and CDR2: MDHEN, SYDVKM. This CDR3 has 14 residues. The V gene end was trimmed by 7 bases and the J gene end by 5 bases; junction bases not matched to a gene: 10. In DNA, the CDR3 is TGTGCCAGCAATTCCCAGGGGGGCTTAACTGAAGCTTTCTTT. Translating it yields CASNSQGGLTEAFF.

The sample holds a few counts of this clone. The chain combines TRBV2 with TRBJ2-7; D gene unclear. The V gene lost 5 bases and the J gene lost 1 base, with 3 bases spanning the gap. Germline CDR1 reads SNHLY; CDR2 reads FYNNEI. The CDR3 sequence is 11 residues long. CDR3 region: CASSPSYEQYF. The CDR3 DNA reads TGTGCCAGCAGTCCTTCCTACGAGCAGTACTTC.

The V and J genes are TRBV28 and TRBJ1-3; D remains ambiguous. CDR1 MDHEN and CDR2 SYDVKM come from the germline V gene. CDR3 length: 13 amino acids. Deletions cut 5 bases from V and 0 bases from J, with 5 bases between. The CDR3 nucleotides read TGTGCCAGCAGTACGAACTCTGGAAACACCATATATTTT. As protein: CASSTNSGNTIYF.

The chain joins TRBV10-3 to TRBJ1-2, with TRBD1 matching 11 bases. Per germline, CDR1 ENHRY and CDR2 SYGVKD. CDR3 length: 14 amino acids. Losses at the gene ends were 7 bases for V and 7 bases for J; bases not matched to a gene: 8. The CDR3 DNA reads TGTGCCATCACCCCGGGACAGGGGGTTAGTGGCTACACCTTC. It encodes CAITPGQGVSGYTF.

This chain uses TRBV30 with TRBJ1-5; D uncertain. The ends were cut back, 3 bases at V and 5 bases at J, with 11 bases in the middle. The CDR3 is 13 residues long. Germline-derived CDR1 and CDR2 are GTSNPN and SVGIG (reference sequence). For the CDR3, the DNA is TGTGCCTGGAGCTTTTCGGCCGATCAGCCCCAGCATTTT. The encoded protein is CAWSFSADQPQHF.

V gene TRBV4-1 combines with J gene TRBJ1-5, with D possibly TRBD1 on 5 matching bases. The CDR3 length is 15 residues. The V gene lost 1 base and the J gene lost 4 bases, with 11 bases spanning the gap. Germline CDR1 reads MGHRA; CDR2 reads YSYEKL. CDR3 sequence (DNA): TGCGCCAGCAGCCAAGCGTCCGGGGGTAATCAGCCCCAGCATTTT. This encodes CASSQASGGNQPQHF.

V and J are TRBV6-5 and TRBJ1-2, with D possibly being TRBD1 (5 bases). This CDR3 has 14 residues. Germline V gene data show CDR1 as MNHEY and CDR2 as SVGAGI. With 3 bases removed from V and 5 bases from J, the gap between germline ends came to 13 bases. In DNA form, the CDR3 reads TGTGCCAGCAGTTATGCCGCGAGGGGATATGGCTACACCTTC. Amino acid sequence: CASSYAARGYGYTF.

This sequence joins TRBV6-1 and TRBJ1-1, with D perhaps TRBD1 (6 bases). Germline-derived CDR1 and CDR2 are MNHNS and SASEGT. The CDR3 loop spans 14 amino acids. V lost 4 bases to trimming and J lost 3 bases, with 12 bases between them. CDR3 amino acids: CASSVAGADTEAFF. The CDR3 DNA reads TGTGCCAGCAGTGTCGCAGGGGCGGACACTGAAGCTTTCTTT.

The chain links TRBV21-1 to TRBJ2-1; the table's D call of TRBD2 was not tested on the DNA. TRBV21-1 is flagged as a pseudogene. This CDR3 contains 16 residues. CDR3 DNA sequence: TGTGCCAGCAGCAAAGGGGAATCGACTAACGACAATGAGCAGTTCTTC. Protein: CASSKGESTNDNEQFF.

CDR3 bases: TGTGCCAGCAGCTTCGGCACCATGAGCGCTTTCTTT. Translated, it gives CASSFGTMSAFF. This chain uses TRBV5-5 with TRBJ1-1, with D unresolved. Germline-derived CDR1 and CDR2 are SGHKS and YYEKEE (reference sequence). Trimming left V 2 bases short and J 11 bases short, with 13 bases between. The CDR3 length is 12 residues.

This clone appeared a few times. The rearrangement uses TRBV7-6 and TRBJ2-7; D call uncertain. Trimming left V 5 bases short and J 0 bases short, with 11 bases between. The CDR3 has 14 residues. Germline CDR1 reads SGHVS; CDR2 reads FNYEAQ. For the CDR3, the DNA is TGTGCCAGCAGCCCCCAGCCGTACTCCTACGAGCAGTACTTC. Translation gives CASSPQPYSYEQYF.

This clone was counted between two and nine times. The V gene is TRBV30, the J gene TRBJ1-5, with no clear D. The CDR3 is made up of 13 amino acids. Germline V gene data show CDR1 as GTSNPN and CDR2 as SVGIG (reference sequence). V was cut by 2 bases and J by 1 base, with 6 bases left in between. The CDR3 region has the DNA TGTGCCTGGAGTCTTGGAAGCAATCAGCCCCAGCATTTT. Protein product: CAWSLGSNQPQHF. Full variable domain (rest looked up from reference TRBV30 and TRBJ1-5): SQTIHQWPATLVQPVGSPLSLECTVEGTSNPNLYWYRQAAGRGLQLLFYSVGIGQISSEVPQNLSASRPQDRQFILSSKKLLLSDSGFYLCAWSLGSNQPQHFGDGTRLSIL.

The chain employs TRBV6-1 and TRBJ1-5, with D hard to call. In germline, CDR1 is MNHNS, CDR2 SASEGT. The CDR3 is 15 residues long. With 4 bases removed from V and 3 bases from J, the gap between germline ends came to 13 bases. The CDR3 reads CASSGRYLNNQPQHF. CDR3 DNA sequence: TGTGCCAGCAGTGGTAGGTACTTGAACAATCAGCCCCAGCATTTT.

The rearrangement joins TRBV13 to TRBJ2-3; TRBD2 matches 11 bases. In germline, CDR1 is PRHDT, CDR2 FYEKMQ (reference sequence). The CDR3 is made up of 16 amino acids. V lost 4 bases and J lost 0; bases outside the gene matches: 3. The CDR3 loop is CASSSRTSGSTDTQYF. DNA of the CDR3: TGTGCCAGCAGCTCACGGACTAGCGGGAGCACAGATACGCAGTATTTT.